Given below is one T cell receptor (beta chain) in context. Its antigen is unidentified. The data were taken from a study of CXCR3-negative and CXCR3-positive naive CD8 T cells. Study-level results: TRBV-TRBJ usage was similar across naive CXCR3 subsets but distinct in memory cells. CXCR3-negative naive cells had less hydrophobic TRB CDR3s than did CXCR3-positive naive cells. Naive subsets were similarly diverse, while memory CD8+ repertoires were much less diverse.

The CDR3 has 18 residues. Germline assignment: CDR1 SEHNR and CDR2 FQNEAQ (reference sequence). At hundreds of thousands of cells each, triplicate sorts were carried out for each CD8+ T cell subset. CD45RO-CCR7+CD27+CD95- was the phenotype of naive CD8+ T cells. The method, 5' RACE with UMI labels, was used to prepare the TRB cDNA libraries. TCRdb reprocessed the 5' RACE reads and keeps a single row for each CDR3 protein, giving no DNA. This sample contains some 120,000 distinct CDR3 sequences. This TCR derives from a human donor in good health. Some clones in this sample may be carry-over from other donors' samples. Specimen: naive CXCR3+ CD8+ T cells from blood. Subset: CD45RO-CCR7+CD27+CD95- naive CD8+ T cells expressing CXCR3 (TNR3+). The rearrangement joins TRBV7-9 to TRBJ2-1; TCRdb returns TRBD2, unconfirmable since there is no DNA. This chain's CDR3 is CASSPPNPGLAGEDEQFF. The entire variable domain, with the rest obtained from reference TRBV7-9 and TRBJ2-1, is as follows: DTGVSQNPRHKITKRGQNVTFRCDPISEHNRLYWYRQTLGQGPEFLTYFQNEAQLEKSRLLSDRFSAERPKGSFSTLEIQRTEQGDSAMYLCASSPPNPGLAGEDEQFFGPGTRLTVL.